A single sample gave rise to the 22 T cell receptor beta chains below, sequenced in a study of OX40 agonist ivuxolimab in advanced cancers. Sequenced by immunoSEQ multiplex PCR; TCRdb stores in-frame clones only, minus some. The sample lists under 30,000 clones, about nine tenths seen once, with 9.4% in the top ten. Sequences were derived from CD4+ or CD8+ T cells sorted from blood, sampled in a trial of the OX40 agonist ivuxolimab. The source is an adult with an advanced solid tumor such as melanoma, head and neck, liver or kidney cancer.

CDR3 amino acids: CASSQTTGVGETQYF. The CDR3 DNA reads TGTGCCAGCAGCCAGACCACAGGGGTCGGGGAGACCCAGTACTTC. The J gene is TRBJ2-5, the V gene TRBV5-5; 7 bases are a match to TRBD1. CDR1 and CDR2 from the germline V gene are SGHKS and YYEKEE (reference sequence). The CDR3 is made up of 15 amino acids. V lost 4 bases to trimming and J lost 5 bases; unmatched junction nucleotides: 11.

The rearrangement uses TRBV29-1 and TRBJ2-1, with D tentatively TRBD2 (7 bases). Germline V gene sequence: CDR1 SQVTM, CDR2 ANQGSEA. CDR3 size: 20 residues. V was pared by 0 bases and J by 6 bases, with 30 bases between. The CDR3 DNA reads TGCAGCGTTGAAGATCTTCATCTTCCAGGGGAGCCTACTAGCGTCAATGAGCAGTTCTTC. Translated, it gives CSVEDLHLPGEPTSVNEQFF.

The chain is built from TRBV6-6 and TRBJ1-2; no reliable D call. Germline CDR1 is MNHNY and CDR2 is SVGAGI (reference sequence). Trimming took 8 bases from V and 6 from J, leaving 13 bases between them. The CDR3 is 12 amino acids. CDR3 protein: CASAQQGDGYTF. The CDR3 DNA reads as TGTGCCAGCGCACAGCAAGGCGATGGCTACACCTTC.

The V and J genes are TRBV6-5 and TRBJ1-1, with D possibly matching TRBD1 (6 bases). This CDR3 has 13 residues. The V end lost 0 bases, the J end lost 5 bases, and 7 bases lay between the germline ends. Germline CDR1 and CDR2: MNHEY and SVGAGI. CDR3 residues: CASSYSGATEAFF. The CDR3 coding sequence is TGTGCCAGCAGTTACTCGGGGGCGACTGAAGCTTTCTTT.

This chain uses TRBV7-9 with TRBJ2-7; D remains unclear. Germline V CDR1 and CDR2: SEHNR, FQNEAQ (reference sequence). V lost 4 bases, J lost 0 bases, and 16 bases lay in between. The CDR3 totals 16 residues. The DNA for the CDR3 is TGTGCCAGCAGCTCCCGTGGCGTCCTAACCTCCTACGAGCAGTACTTC. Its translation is CASSSRGVLTSYEQYF.

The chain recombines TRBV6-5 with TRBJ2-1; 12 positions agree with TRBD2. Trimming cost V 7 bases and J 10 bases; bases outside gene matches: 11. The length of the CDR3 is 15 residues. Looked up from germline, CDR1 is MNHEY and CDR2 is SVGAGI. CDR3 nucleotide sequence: TGTGCCAGCACGAAGACTAGCGGGAGAGGAGGGGAGCAGTTCTTC. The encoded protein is CASTKTSGRGGEQFF.

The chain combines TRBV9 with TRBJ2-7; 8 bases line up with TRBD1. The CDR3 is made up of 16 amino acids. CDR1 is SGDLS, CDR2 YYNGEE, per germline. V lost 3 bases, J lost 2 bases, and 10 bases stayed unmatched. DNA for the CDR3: TGTGCCAGCAGCGATCCGCCGGGACAGGTAGCCTACGAGCAGTACTTC. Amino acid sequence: CASSDPPGQVAYEQYF.

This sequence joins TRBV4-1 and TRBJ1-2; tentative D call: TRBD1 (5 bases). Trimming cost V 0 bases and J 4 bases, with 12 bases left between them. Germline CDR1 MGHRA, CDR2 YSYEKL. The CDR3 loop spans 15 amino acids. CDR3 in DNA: TGCGCCAGCAGCCAAGATATCGAGGGGAGCTATGGCTACACCTTC. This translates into CASSQDIEGSYGYTF.

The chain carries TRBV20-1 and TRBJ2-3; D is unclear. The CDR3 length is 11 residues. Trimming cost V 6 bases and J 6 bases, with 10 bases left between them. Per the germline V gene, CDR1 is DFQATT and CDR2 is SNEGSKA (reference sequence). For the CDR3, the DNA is TGCAGTGCAGTGATGTACGATACGCAGTATTTT. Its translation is CSAVMYDTQYF.

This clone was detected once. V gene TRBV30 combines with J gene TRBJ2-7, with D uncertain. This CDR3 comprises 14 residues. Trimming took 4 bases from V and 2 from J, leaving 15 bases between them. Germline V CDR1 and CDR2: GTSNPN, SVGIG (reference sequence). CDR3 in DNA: TGTGCCTGGACAGGAGCTCTTCTACCCTACGAGCAGTACTTC. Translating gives CAWTGALLPYEQYF.

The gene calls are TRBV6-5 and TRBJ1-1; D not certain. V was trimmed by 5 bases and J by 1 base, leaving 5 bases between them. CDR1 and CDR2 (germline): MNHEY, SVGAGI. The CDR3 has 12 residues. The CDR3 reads CASSDRNTEAFF. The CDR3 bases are TGTGCCAGCAGTGACCGGAACACTGAAGCTTTCTTT.

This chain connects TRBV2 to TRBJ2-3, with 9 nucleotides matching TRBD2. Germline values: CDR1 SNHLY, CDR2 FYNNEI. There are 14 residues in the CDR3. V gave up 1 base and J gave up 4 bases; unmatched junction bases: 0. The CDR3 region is CASSEGLAADTQYF. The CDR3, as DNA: TGTGCCAGCAGTGAAGGACTAGCGGCAGATACGCAGTATTTT.

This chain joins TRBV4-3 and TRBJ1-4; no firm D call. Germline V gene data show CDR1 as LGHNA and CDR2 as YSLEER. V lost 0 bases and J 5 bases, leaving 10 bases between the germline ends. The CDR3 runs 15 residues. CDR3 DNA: TGCGCCAGCAGCCAAGATCGAGGACGGAATGAAAAACTGTTTTTT. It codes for CASSQDRGRNEKLFF.

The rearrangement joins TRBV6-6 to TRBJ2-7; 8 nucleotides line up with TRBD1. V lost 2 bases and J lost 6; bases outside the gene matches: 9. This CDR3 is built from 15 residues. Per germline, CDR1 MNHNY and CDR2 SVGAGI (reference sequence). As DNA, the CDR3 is TGTGCCAGCAGTTACAGGGCAGGGGGCCCGTTCGAGCAGTACTTC. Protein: CASSYRAGGPFEQYF.

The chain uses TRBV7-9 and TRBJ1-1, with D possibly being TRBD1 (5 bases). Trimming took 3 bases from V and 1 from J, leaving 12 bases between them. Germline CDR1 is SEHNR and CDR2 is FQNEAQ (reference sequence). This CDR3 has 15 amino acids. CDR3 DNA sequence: TGTGCCAGCAGCTTTAGGGGTTGGTCGAACACTGAAGCTTTCTTT. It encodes CASSFRGWSNTEAFF.

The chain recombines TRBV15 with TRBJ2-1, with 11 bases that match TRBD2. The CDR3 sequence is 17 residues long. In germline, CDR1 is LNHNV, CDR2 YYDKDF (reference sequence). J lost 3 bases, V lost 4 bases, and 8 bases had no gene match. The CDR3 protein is CATSTDLAGGLYNEQFF. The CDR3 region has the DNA TGTGCCACCAGCACCGACCTAGCGGGAGGTCTCTACAATGAGCAGTTCTTC.

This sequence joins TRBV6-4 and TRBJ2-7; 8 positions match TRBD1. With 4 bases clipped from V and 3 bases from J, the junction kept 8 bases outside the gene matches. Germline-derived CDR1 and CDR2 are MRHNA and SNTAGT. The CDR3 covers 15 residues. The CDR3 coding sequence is TGTGCCAGCAGTGGTACCGGGACAGGCATCTACGAGCAGTACTTC. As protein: CASSGTGTGIYEQYF.

CDR3 amino acids: CASSLGRGGTQYF. DNA for the CDR3: TGTGCCAGCAGTTTAGGTCGGGGCGGGACCCAGTACTTC. The chain uses TRBV27 and TRBJ2-5; D is perhaps TRBD1 or TRBD2 (5 bases each). Germline values: CDR1 MNHEY, CDR2 SMNVEV (reference sequence). This CDR3 contains 13 residues. V was cut by 2 bases and J by 7 bases, with 11 bases left in between.

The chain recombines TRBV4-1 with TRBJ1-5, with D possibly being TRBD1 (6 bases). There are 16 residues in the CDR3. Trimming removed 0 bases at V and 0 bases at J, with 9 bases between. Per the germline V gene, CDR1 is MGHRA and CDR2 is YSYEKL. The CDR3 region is CASSQDWGASNQPQHF. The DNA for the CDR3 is TGCGCCAGCAGCCAAGATTGGGGGGCTAGCAATCAGCCCCAGCATTTT.

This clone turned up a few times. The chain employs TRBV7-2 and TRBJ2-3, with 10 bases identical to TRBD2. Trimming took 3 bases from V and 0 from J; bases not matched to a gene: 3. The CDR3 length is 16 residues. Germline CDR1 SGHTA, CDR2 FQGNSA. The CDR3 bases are TGTGCCAGCAGCTTTACTAGCGGGGCTAGCACAGATACGCAGTATTTT. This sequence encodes CASSFTSGASTDTQYF. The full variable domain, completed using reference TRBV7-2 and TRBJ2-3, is GAGVSQSPSNKVTEKGKDVELRCDPISGHTALYWYRQSLGQGLEFLIYFQGNSAPDKSGLPSDRFSAERTGGSVSTLTIQRTQQEDSAVYLCASSFTSGASTDTQYFGPGTRLTVL.

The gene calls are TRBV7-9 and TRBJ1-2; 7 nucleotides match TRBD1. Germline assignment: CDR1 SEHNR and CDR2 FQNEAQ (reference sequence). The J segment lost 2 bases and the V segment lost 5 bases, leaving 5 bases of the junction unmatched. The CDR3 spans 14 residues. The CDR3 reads CASSGPRGNYGYTF. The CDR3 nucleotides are TGTGCCAGCAGCGGCCCCAGGGGGAACTATGGCTACACCTTC. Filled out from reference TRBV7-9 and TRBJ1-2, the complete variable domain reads DTGVSQNPRHKITKRGQNVTFRCDPISEHNRLYWYRQTLGQGPEFLTYFQNEAQLEKSRLLSDRFSAERPKGSFSTLEIQRTEQGDSAMYLCASSGPRGNYGYTFGSGTRLTVV.

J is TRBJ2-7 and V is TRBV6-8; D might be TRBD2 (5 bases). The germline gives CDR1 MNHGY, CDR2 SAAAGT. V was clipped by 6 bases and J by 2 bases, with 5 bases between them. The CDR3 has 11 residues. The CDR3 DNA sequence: TGTGCCAGCAGCGGGGCCTACGAGCAGTACTTC. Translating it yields CASSGAYEQYF.